The clone carrying this T cell receptor beta chain turned up a few times. This sample stems from a study of blood T cell repertoires in COVID-19. At the level of the study: In each case, the material was cDNA or gDNA derived from T cells, B-cell-depleted T cells, or PBMCs.

Trimming took 6 bases from V and 0 from J, leaving 6 bases between them. Germline V lookup: CDR1 MGHRA, CDR2 YSYEKL. There are 13 residues in the CDR3. Clones were sequenced by immunoSEQ multiplex PCR, and TCRdb holds only the in-frame ones, with some missing. The sample lists around 190,000 clones, around nine tenths occurring once. The sequencing input was peripheral blood. This clonotype originated in a man aged 25-45 years with acute or convalescent COVID-19. This chain joins TRBV4-1 and TRBJ2-1; D not resolved. This CDR3 is CASSASSYNEQFF. CDR3 nucleotide sequence: TGCGCCAGCAGTGCGAGCTCCTACAATGAGCAGTTCTTC.